This TCR beta chain derives from a study of human T cells and chemical hapten exposure (dated by TCRdb to 2020 to 2022). General notes on the study: Libraries were pooled for sequencing, and per-sample TCR yields varied mainly because of small differences in library volumes within the pool. The study tracked peripheral blood TCR repertoire changes in vivo during primary and secondary sensitization to the hapten diphenylcyclopropenone (DPC) in alopecia patients. Each blood RNA sample was used to sequence both TCR alpha and TCR beta chains. Beyond this particular receptor, the publication reports: Repeated subsampling changed both the strength of the expansion versus patch-test correlation and the threshold at which the correlation became significant. DPC sensitization did not change the number of TCRs with a frequency above 1 in 1000, and there was no evidence of changes in global repertoire structure.

Taken from the germline V gene (reference sequence), the CDR1 and CDR2 loops are DFQATT and SNEGSKA. From the cysteine through the phenylalanine, the CDR3 covers 12 amino acids. Only the CDR3 part of the read is kept: 36 bases, read in frame from the first base. Cut back by 2 bases and 6 bases, the V and J ends lie 9 bases apart. Sample time point, as interpreted from the label and publication: healthy volunteer bleed at 2 weeks. Total RNA was isolated from unfractionated whole blood collected in Tempus Blood RNA tubes. As TCR sequencing controls, roughly five healthy volunteers were used, with blood taken at day 0, 2 weeks and 6 weeks. This clonotype came up many times. Its antigen is unknown. No much larger clone is present one base from it, and per-base qualities are unavailable. Library construction relied on RACE. Data came from a NextSeq 500. Library preparation attached unique molecular identifiers to individual cDNA molecules for quantitative, reproducible TCR counting. The source study handled its data this way. The median number of TCRs per sample was some 100,000, ranging from roughly 23,224 to 700,000. V, J and CDR3 annotation of the TCR reads was carried out using the Decombinator software suite. Every sample was subsampled to the same number of TCRs (28,000) for the PS versus PT1 abundance plots. Expanded TCRs were defined as absent before sensitization and observed at least eight times at the 2-week time point. TCRdb trimmed the raw reads at Q25, called clones with MiXCR and kept productive beta chains. Each CDR3 protein gets just one entry, which takes the most common genes and DNA from the rows behind it. V and J calls and clone size were set by TCRdb, not the authors. For this sample there are tens of thousands of distinct CDR3 sequences; 3.5% to 4.5% appear just once. The ten largest account for about 1.5% of the sample.

The chain joins TRBV20-1 to TRBJ2-3; no D segment can be confidently identified. The TCR comes from a female donor in good health. Some clones in this sample may be carry-over from other donors' samples. Sequenced sample: whole blood. The CDR3 amino acid sequence is: CSARLFFDTQYF. The nucleotide sequence is given as TGCAGTGCTAGATTATTTTTCGATACGCAGTATTTT.